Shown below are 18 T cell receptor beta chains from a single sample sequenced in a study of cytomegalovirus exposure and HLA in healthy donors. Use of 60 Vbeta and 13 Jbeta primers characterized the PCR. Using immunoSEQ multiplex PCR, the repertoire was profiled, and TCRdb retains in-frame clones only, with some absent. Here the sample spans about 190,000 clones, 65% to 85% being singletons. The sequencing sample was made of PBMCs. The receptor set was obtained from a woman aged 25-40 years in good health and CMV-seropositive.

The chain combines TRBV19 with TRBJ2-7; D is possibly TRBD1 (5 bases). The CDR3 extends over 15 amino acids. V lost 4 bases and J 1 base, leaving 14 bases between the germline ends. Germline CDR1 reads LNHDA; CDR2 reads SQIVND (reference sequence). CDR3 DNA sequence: TGTGCCAGTAGTACCACGACAGCAGGTTCCTACGAGCAGTACTTC. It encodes CASSTTTAGSYEQYF.

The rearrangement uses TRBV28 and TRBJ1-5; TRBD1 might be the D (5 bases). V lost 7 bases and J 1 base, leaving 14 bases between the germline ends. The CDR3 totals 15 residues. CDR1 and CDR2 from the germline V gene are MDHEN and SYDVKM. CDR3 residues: CASTPWGLSNQPQHF. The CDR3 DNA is TGTGCCAGCACCCCGTGGGGCCTAAGCAATCAGCCCCAGCATTTT.

The CDR3 sequence: CASSVVGGAGYEQYF. The CDR3 bases are TGTGCCAGCAGCGTAGTAGGAGGGGCAGGCTACGAGCAGTACTTC. The rearrangement uses TRBV9 and TRBJ2-7, with D perhaps TRBD2 (6 bases). The V end lost 0 bases, the J end lost 3 bases, and 13 bases lay between the germline ends. Germline assignment: CDR1 SGDLS and CDR2 YYNGEE. The CDR3 consists of 15 residues. The entire variable domain, with the rest obtained from reference TRBV9 and TRBJ2-7, is as follows: DSGVTQTPKHLITATGQRVTLRCSPRSGDLSVYWYQQSLDQGLQFLIQYYNGEERAKGNILERFSAQQFPDLHSELNLSSLELGDSALYFCASSVVGGAGYEQYFGPGTRLTVT.

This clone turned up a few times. The CDR3 sequence: CASSFGSGASETQYF. CDR3 coding DNA: TGTGCCAGCAGTTTCGGGTCAGGGGCAAGCGAGACCCAGTACTTC. The V gene is TRBV28, the J gene TRBJ2-5; possibly TRBD1 for D (6 bases). Trimming stripped 3 bases from V and 5 bases from J, with 16 bases between. The V gene's germline CDR1 is MDHEN and CDR2 SYDVKM. CDR3 size: 15 residues.

The CDR3 sequence: CASSSRVGGDTDTQYF. The CDR3, as DNA: TGCGCCAGCAGCTCCCGGGTGGGGGGAGATACAGATACGCAGTATTTT. The rearrangement joins TRBV4-1 to TRBJ2-3, with D maybe TRBD2 (6 bases). CDR1 and CDR2 (germline): MGHRA, YSYEKL. V lost 5 bases and J lost 3, with 18 bases in between. The CDR3 extends over 16 amino acids.

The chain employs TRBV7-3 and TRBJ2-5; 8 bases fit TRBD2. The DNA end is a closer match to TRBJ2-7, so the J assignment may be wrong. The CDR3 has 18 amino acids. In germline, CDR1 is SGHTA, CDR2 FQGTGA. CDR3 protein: CASSLGPLAAGGSYEQYF. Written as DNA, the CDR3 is TGTGCCAGCAGCTTAGGACCTCTAGCGGCGGGAGGTAGCTACGAGCAGTACTTC.

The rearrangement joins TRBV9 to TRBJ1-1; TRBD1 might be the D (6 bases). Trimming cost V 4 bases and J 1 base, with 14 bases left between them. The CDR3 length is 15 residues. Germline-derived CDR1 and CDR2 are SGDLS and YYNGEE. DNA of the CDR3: TGTGCCAGCAGCCCCGAGGGGGATAGGAACACTGAAGCTTTCTTT. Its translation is CASSPEGDRNTEAFF.

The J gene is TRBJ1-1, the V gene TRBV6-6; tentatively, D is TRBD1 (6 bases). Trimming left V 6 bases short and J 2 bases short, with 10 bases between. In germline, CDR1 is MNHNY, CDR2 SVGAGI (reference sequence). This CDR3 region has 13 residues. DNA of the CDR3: TGTGCCAGCAGATTGACAGGCAACACTGAAGCTTTCTTT. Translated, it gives CASRLTGNTEAFF.

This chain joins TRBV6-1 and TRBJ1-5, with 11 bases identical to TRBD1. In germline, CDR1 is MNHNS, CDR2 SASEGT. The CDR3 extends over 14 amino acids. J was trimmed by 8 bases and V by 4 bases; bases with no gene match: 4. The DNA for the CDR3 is TGTGCCAGCAGTGGGACAGGGGGCTTCGAGCCCCAGCATTTT. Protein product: CASSGTGGFEPQHF.

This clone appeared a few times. The CDR3: CASSPANTGELFF. The CDR3 nucleotides are TGTGCCAGCAGTCCCGCGAACACCGGGGAGCTGTTTTTT. This chain connects TRBV6-4 to TRBJ2-2; D unclear. CDR3 length equals 13 residues. Per the germline V gene, CDR1 is MRHNA and CDR2 is SNTAGT. V dropped 5 bases and J dropped 0 bases, with 4 bases sitting between them.

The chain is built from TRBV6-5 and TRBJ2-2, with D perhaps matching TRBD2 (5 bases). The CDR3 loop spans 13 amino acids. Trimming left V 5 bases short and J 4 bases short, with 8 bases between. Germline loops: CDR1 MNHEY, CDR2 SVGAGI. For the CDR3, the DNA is TGTGCCAGCAGTCCTAGCTTCACCGGGGAGCTGTTTTTT. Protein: CASSPSFTGELFF.

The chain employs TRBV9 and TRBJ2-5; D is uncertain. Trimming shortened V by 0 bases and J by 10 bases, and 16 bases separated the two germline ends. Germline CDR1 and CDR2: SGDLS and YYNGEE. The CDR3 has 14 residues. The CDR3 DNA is TGTGCCAGCAGCGTAGAGCCCGGAGTCGCGTACCAGTACTTC. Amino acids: CASSVEPGVAYQYF. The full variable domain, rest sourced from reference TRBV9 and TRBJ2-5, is DSGVTQTPKHLITATGQRVTLRCSPRSGDLSVYWYQQSLDQGLQFLIQYYNGEERAKGNILERFSAQQFPDLHSELNLSSLELGDSALYFCASSVEPGVAYQYFGPGTRLLVL.

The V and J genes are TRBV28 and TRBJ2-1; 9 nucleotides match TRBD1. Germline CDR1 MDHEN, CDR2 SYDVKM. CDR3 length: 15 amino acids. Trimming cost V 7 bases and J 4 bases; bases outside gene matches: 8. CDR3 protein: CASTAGTGTYNEQFF. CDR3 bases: TGTGCCAGCACTGCCGGGACAGGGACTTACAATGAGCAGTTCTTC.

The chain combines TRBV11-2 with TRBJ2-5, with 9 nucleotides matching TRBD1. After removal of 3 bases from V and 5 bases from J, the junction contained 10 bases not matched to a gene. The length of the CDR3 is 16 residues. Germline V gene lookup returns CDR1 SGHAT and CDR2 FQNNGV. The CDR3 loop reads CASSFTGQGIGETQYF. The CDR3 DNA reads TGTGCCAGCAGCTTTACGGGACAGGGAATCGGGGAGACCCAGTACTTC.

The CDR3 nucleotides are TGTGCCAGCAGTTATTCGGTCCTAGGGGACAAAAACATTCAGTACTTC. Its protein product is CASSYSVLGDKNIQYF. The chain combines TRBV6-9 with TRBJ2-4, with a tentative D call TRBD1 (5 bases). The germline V and J ends were trimmed by 0 bases and 3 bases, with 12 bases remaining between them. The CDR3 length is 16 residues. Germline values: CDR1 MNHGY, CDR2 SVAAGI.

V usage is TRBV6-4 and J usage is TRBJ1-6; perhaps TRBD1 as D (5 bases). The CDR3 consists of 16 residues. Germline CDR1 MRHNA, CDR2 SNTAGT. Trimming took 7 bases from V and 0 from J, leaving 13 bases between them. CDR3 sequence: CASKCGACSYNSPLHF. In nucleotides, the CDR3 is TGTGCCAGCAAATGCGGGGCTTGCTCCTATAATTCACCCCTCCACTTT.

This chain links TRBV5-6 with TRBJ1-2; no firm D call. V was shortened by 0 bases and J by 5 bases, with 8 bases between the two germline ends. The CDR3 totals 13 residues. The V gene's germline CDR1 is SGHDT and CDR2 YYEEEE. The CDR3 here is CASSLVTTYGYTF. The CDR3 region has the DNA TGTGCCAGCAGCTTGGTTACAACATATGGCTACACCTTC.

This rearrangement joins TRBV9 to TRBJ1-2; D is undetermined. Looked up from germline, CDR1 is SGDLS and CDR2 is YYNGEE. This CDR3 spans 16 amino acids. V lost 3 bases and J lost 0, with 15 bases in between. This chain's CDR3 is CASSDPDGLANYGYTF. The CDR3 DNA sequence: TGTGCCAGCAGCGATCCGGACGGACTAGCTAACTATGGCTACACCTTC. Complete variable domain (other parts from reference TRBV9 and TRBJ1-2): DSGVTQTPKHLITATGQRVTLRCSPRSGDLSVYWYQQSLDQGLQFLIQYYNGEERAKGNILERFSAQQFPDLHSELNLSSLELGDSALYFCASSDPDGLANYGYTFGSGTRLTVV.